This TCR beta chain stems from a study of Tregs in tolerant kidney transplant recipients. Produced via immunoSEQ multiplex PCR; TCRdb's table is partial and in-frame only. The sample records 55,000 to 75,000 clones, around 87% being singletons. Related graft donors supplied nonmyeloablative bone marrow transplants, and mixed chimerism was transient. This clone was seen more than once but under ten times. The CDR3 totals 13 residues. V was pared by 0 bases and J by 8 bases, with 10 bases between. CDR1 is SNHLY, CDR2 FYNNEI, per germline. The chain links TRBV2 to TRBJ2-5; TRBD2 might be the D (5 bases). This specimen consisted of CD4+ T cells from blood (PBMCs), obtained 6 months after the transplant. This clonotype was sampled from a human patient who received a combined kidney and bone marrow transplant. Some T cells may have originated in the graft donor. In DNA, the CDR3 is TGTGCCAGCAGTGAAGCGGACTTGGGTACCCAGTACTTC. Translating it yields CASSEADLGTQYF.